The present TCR beta chain was sequenced within a study of vaccination and CD4 T cells after COVID-19. The overall study: Each enrolled participant received a two-dose regimen of either BNT162b2 or mRNA-1273 vaccine. Post-COVID draws came a median approximately 93 days after diagnosis (range 35 to 161). Culture controls were given either a CEFX pool, an HIV-1 Nef pool, or no peptide.

CDR3 length equals 14 residues. The V gene's germline CDR1 is DFQATT and CDR2 SNEGSKA (reference sequence). V was trimmed by 1 base and J by 2 bases, leaving 11 bases between them. The study sequenced cultured CD4+ T cell DNA using the Oncomine TCR Beta short-read assay. Each CDR3 protein gets one entry after TCRdb re-called the PCR reads with MiXCR. The table has a few thousand distinct CDR3 sequences, around 73% seen once. There are a few counts of this clonotype. The antigen remains undetermined. Treatment reported: roughly 11-day PBMC culture with coronavirus spike peptide pools or control peptides (ViraFEST assay). ViraFEST grew antigen-specific T cells using peptide pools, then sequenced TCRs.

The chain is built from TRBV20-1 and TRBJ1-2; D gene uncertain. Sequencing was performed on CD4+ T cells from blood, cultured in vitro. The sequence came from a human donor who had recovered from COVID-19. For the CDR3, the DNA is TGCAGTGCTAGAGTCGGGTTGTCGAACTATGGCTACACCTTC. This gives the protein CSARVGLSNYGYTF.